A single T cell receptor (beta chain) is shown here with its context. The antigen it binds to is not known. No much larger clone exists at a distance of one base, and base qualities are not known. The source of the sample is a study of radiotherapy plus CTLA-4 blockade in lung cancer (dated by TCRdb to the late 2010s). About the investigation overall: Objective responses were observed in 18% of enrolled patients, and disease control was achieved in 31%.

The CDR3, cysteine through phenylalanine, is 16 amino acids long. Only CDR3 DNA remains: 48 bases, in frame from the first base. Cut back by 7 bases and 5 bases, the V and J ends lie 18 bases apart. The germline V gene (reference sequence) provides CDR1 LNHDA and CDR2 SQIVND. Beyond this particular receptor, the publication reports: Increased serum interferon-beta after radiation, together with early dynamic changes in blood T cell clones, were reported to be the strongest predictors of response. After treatment with radiotherapy and ipilimumab, TCR clones that came from tumors expanded in the peripheral blood.

Libraries were made using the immunoSEQ multiplex PCR assay. TCRdb carries this immuneACCESS record with in-frame sequences only. Its versions omit some clonotypes, under half of them owing to an unresolved V gene in the studies checked, with the rest unexplained. The sample table shows some 73,000 clones, and about four fifths are seen once. Clones ranked in the top ten supply roughly 20% of the sample. Focal radiation therapy combined with CTLA-4 blockade (ipilimumab) was tested in patients with chemo-refractory metastatic non-small-cell lung cancer. The rearrangement joined TRBV19 to TRBJ1-6, and perhaps TRBD1 as D gene, on 6 matching bases. The sequence came from a human donor with non-small cell lung cancer whose response to radiotherapy plus ipilimumab could not be evaluated. Some clones in this sample may be carry-over from other donors' samples. The source material was peripheral blood, sampled from a patient treated with radiotherapy plus ipilimumab. The CDR3: CASTSRGGRNNSPLHF. The nucleotides are TGTGCCAGTACCTCGAGGGGGGGTAGGAATAATTCACCCCTCCACTTT.